This T cell receptor (beta chain) was observed in a study of cytotoxic CD8 clonotypes in ibrutinib-treated CLL. Across the whole study: On average, each sample had roughly 260,000 productive templates and approximately 89,000 productive rearrangements. Points from the study as a whole: Baseline clonality was higher than in age-matched healthy donors and moved in step with circulating CD8+ T-cell counts. Stable or contracted on treatment, public clonotypes were also uncommon. Clonality increased at ibrutinib response, then returned toward baseline at progression.

J was trimmed by 2 bases and V by 5 bases; bases with no gene match: 1. Looked up from germline, CDR1 is ENHRY and CDR2 is SYGVKD. CDR3 size: 14 residues. With respect to this clone: Its specificity is not known.

The repertoire was sequenced with immunoSEQ multiplex PCR; TCRdb's copy has only in-frame clones and lacks some. The sample records 40,000 to 50,000 clones, more than 55% being singletons. This chain connects TRBV10-3 to TRBJ2-3; 10 nucleotides line up with TRBD2. The clonotype was recovered from a human donor with chronic lymphocytic leukemia. The sample consisted of PBMCs, taken after 24 months of ibrutinib treatment. The CDR3 DNA is TGTGCCATCAGTCTAGCGGGGGACACAGATACGCAGTATTTT. This sequence encodes CAISLAGDTDTQYF.